The rows below give T cell receptor beta chains drawn from one sample of a study of neurological immune-mediated disorders. TCRdb passed the 5' RACE reads through MiXCR, listing each CDR3 protein once. The sample shows approximately 51,000 distinct CDR3 sequences, 3% to 4% of them seen only once. Sequencing was done on a sample of PBMCs. These receptors were obtained from a man in his forties with multiple sclerosis. Each CDR3 is given without its conserved first and last residue. The D gene is left open where the match is weak. Some rows mark clone size as missing; the rest say once, few, many or name a class of expanded clone.

>TRBV5-1|many|NA
ASSGSQGPRDEQY
>TRBV5-1|many|TRBD2
ASSRTGGAVYEQY
>TRBV13|many|NA
ASSGIPGDQETQY
>TRBV12-3/TRBV12-4|many|NA
ASTLGRSLTEAF
>TRBV20-1|many|NA
SALLGGPGDTQY
>TRBV3-1|many|NA
ASSPLNGRTSGANVLT
>TRBV7-3|many|TRBD1
ASSGQGYGYT
>TRBV4-2|many|TRBD1
ASSQGGGQGAPSNQPQH
>TRBV4-1|few|TRBD2
ASSRLLAGGSQETQY
>TRBV5-1|many|TRBD1
ASSVDRASYNEQF
>TRBV12-3/TRBV12-4|many|TRBD1
ASSYGTGVGELF
>TRBV5-5|many|TRBD2
ASSLEERGQYEQY
>TRBV5-1|many|NA
ASSSGPIDTQY
>TRBV20-1|many|NA
SASGRAYGTQY
>TRBV5-1|many|TRBD1
ASSLQGRLEAF
>TRBV6-5|many|NA
ASNGGDYGYT
>TRBV7-2|many|NA
ASSTSVSTDTQY
>TRBV6-1|few|NA
ASRQAANNQPQH
>TRBV7-8|many|NA
ASSLFVPGEEAETQY
>TRBV12-3/TRBV12-4|NA|TRBD1
ASSLTGGAGNQPQN
>TRBV5-1|many|TRBD2
ASSLTSGLNTGELF
>TRBV4-1|many|TRBD1
ASSHRKGQQSPYGYT
>TRBV10-3|many|TRBD1
AAHATGNGYT
>TRBV20-1|many|TRBD2
SAILTSGLETQY
>TRBV27|many|NA
ASSIRTVRSTDTQY
>TRBV5-6|many|NA
ASSLGSTGSETQY
>TRBV7-3|NA|NA
ASSSKTVAPSYEQY
>TRBV12-3/TRBV12-4|many|NA
ASWGGETQY
>TRBV5-1|many|TRBD1
ASSFGTDTYEQY
>TRBV10-2|many|NA
ASSRTESYGYT
>TRBV6-1|many|TRBD1
ASSEIGTVKSSTDTQY
>TRBV20-1|many|NA
SALRDSSGEQY
>TRBV12-3/TRBV12-4|NA|TRBD1
ASSRDSYYEQY
>TRBV7-8|many|NA
ASSPGTSGEKLF
>TRBV4-1|many|TRBD1
ASSQVGSTGAGNTIY
>TRBV24-1|many|NA
ATSDPRGENTEAF
>TRBV3-1|many|NA
ASSQGPGQYNEQF
>TRBV20-1|many|NA
SAARDSGETQY
>TRBV20-1|many|NA
SATTQESIYEQY
>TRBV12-3/TRBV12-4|many|TRBD1
ASSPRQGSYEQY
>TRBV15|many|TRBD1
ATSRVGQGMQY
>TRBV7-9|few|TRBD2
ASSLPGGLQETQY
>TRBV3-1|many|NA
ASSPRDTGSPLH
>TRBV7-2|many|NA
ASSRGSYNEQF
>TRBV6-6|many|TRBD1
ASSYSGTGWTDTQY
>TRBV20-1|many|NA
SARDGLDNLKGY
>TRBV4-1|many|TRBD1
ASSQASTDREGKLF
>TRBV7-3|many|TRBD2
ASSFGGASNEQF
>TRBV4-2|many|NA
ASSQDWADTQY
>TRBV14|many|NA
ASSPRASGNTIY
>TRBV11-2|few|NA
ASRYQDTGELF
>TRBV7-2|many|NA
ASSLETGLGQEQF
>TRBV7-2|many|NA
ASSRLVGFNQPQH
>TRBV7-9|many|TRBD2
ASSSVGGAYNEQF